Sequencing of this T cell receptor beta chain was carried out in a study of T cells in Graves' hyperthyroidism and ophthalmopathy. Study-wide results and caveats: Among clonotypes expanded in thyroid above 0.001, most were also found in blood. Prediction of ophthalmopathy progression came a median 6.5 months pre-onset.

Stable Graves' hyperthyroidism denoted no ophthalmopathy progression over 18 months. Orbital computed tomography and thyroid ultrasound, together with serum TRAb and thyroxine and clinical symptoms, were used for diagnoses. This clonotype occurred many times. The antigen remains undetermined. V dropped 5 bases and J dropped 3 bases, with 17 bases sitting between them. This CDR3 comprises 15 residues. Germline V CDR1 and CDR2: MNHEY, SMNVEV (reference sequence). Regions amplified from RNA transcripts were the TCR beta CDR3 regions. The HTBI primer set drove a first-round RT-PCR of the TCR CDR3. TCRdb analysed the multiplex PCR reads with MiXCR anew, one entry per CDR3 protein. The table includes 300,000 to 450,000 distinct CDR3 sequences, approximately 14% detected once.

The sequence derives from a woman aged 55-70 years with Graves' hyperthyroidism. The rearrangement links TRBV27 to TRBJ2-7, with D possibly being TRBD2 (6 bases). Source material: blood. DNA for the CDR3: TGTGCCAGCAGTGGATCGGGGACTCCTATCTACGAGCAGTACTTC. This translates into CASSGSGTPIYEQYF.